This TCR beta chain emerged from a study of blood T cell dynamics during melanoma immunotherapy. Profiled with immunoSEQ multiplex PCR; TCRdb holds only in-frame clones, not every one. The data contain approximately 13,000 clones, over 85% of them singletons. Time point reported: pre-treatment baseline. The V end lost 0 bases, the J end lost 7 bases, and 15 bases lay between the germline ends. The CDR3 has 15 residues. CDR1 and CDR2 (germline): SGHNT, YYREEE (reference sequence). The genes are TRBV5-4 and TRBJ2-3; D gene unclear. This receptor was taken from a human donor with melanoma. The starting material was blood, obtained from a patient treated with checkpoint blockade. CDR3 DNA: TGTGCCAGCAGCTTGGCCTTTGCTAGGGCCCATACGCAGTATTTT. It is translated as CASSLAFARAHTQYF.